What follows are 5 T cell receptor beta chains derived from one specimen sequenced in a study of T-cell memory formation after mild COVID-19. TCRdb redid the calling of the 5' RACE reads with MiXCR, one entry per CDR3 protein. The table has under 700,000 distinct CDR3 sequences, roughly 20% seen once. Sequencing was done on a sample of PBMCs or a T cell subset sorted from them (not recorded which). The receptor set was obtained from an adult woman who had mild COVID-19 (a few samples of this study predate the infection). Cell type and time point are not known.

This CDR3 reads CSVEGGVTEAFF. The CDR3, as DNA: TGCAGCGTTGAGGGGGGGGTCACTGAAGCTTTCTTT. The chain has TRBV29-1 and TRBJ1-1; possibly TRBD1 for D (5 bases). CDR1 and CDR2 from the germline V gene are SQVTM and ANQGSEA. V shed 3 bases and J shed 4 bases, with 9 bases lying between them. This CDR3 contains 12 residues. The whole variable domain, filled in from reference TRBV29-1 and TRBJ1-1, reads SAVISQKPSRDICQRGTSLTIQCQVDSQVTMMFWYRQQPGQSLTLIATANQGSEATYESGFVIDKFPISRPNLTFSTLTVSNMSPEDSSIYLCSVEGGVTEAFFGQGTRLTVV.

In its sample, this clonotype was seen a few times. The gene calls are TRBV25-1 and TRBJ1-5; D uncertain. With 4 bases removed from V and 4 bases from J, the gap between germline ends came to 11 bases. Germline V lookup: CDR1 MGHDK, CDR2 SYGVNS. This CDR3 is built from 14 residues. The CDR3 reads CASSGPAANQPQHF. In DNA, the CDR3 is TGTGCCAGCAGTGGCCCCGCCGCTAATCAGCCCCAGCATTTT.

This chain joins TRBV12-3 or TRBV12-4 and TRBJ2-1, with D possibly matching TRBD2 (5 bases). The V end was cut by 2 bases, the J end by 4 bases, with 9 bases between. The CDR3 contains 14 residues. DNA for the CDR3: TGTGCCAGCAGTTTAATCGGACTTTACAATGAGCAGTTCTTC. Translation: CASSLIGLYNEQFF.

The V gene is TRBV11-2, the J gene TRBJ1-5; unclear D gene. The germline V gene has CDR1 SGHAT and CDR2 FQNNGV. V dropped 5 bases and J dropped 7 bases, with 18 bases sitting between them. This CDR3 comprises 15 residues. CDR3 DNA sequence: TGTGCCAGCAGCAAGCGAGGAGAGGGCGGCCAGCCCCAGCATTTT. As protein: CASSKRGEGGQPQHF. Together with reference TRBV11-2 and TRBJ1-5, the CDR3 gives the full variable domain: EAGVAQSPRYKIIEKRQSVAFWCNPISGHATLYWYQQILGQGPKLLIQFQNNGVVDDSQLPKDRFSAERLKGVDSTLKIQPAKLEDSAVYLCASSKRGEGGQPQHFGDGTRLSIL.

The CDR3 spells CASSLETGTGFGGVYGYTF. CDR3 nucleotide sequence: TGTGCCAGCAGCTTAGAAACCGGGACAGGGTTCGGGGGGGTCTATGGCTACACCTTC. The V gene is TRBV7-8, the J gene TRBJ1-2; 9 bases are shared with TRBD1. The CDR3 sequence is 19 residues long. J gave up 4 bases and V 1 base, and 16 bases lay outside the gene matches. Looked up from germline, CDR1 is SGHVS and CDR2 is FQNEAQ.